This paragraph covers one TCR beta chain sequence. Its antigen is currently unknown. These data belong to a study of T cell responses to AZD1222 COVID-19 vaccine. The assay was immunoSEQ multiplex PCR, and TCRdb's table has in-frame clones only and misses some. The data hold 120,000 to 150,000 clones, with around 90% observed a single time. Trimming stripped 3 bases from V and 4 bases from J, with 16 bases between. The CDR3 covers 16 residues. Germline-derived CDR1 and CDR2 are SGHTA and FQGNSA. Study-level results: CD4 TCRs covered the whole spike, strongest at regions 160-218 and 743-854. None of the repertoires were sampled until the peak T cell response had passed. Baseline seropositivity occurred in only a handful of AZD1222 recipients. An increase in Spike-specific TCR breadth and depth was observed after two AZD1222 doses.

The sequences come from peripheral blood, collected on day 0 of MenACWY control vaccination. The rearrangement joins TRBV7-2 to TRBJ1-3; D perhaps matches TRBD1 (5 bases). This clonotype was obtained from an adult in good health. The CDR3 here is CASSFAPPGYGNTIYF. For the CDR3, the DNA is TGTGCCAGCAGCTTCGCCCCCCCAGGGTACGGAAACACCATATATTTT.